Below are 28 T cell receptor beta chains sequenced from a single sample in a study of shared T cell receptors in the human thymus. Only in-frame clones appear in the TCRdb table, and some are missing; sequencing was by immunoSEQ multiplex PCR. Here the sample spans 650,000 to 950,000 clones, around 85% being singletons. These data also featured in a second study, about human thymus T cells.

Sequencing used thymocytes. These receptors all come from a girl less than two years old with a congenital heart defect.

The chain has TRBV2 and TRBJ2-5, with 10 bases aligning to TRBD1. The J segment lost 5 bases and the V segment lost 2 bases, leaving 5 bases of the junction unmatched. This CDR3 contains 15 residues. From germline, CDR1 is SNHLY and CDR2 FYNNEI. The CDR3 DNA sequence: TGTGCCAGCAGTGAAAGGGGACAGGGGAGGGAGACCCAGTACTTC. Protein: CASSERGQGRETQYF.

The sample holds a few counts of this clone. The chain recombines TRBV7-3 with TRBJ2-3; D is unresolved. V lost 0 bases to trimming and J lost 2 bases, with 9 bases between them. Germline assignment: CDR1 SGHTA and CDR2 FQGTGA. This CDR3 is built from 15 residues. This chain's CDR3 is CASSLTTPNTDTQYF. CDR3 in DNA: TGTGCCAGCAGCTTAACCACACCAAACACAGATACGCAGTATTTT.

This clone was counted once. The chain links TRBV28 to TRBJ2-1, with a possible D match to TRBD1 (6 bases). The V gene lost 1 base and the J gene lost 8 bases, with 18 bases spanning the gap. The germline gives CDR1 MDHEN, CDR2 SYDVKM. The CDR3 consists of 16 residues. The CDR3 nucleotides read TGTGCCAGCAGTTTATCAGGGGTCAATTTTAGGTATGAGCAGTTCTTC. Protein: CASSLSGVNFRYEQFF.

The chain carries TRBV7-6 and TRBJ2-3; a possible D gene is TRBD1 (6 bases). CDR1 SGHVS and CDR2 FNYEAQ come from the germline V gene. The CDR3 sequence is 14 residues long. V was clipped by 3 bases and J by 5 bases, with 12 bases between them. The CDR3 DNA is TGTGCCAGCAGCTTCGGTACAGGGAAAGATACGCAGTATTTT. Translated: CASSFGTGKDTQYF.

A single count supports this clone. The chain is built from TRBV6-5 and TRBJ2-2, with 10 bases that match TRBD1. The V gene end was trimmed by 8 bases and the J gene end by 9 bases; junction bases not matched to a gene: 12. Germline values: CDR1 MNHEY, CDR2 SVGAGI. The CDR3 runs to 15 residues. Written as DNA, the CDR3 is TGTGCCAGCTCATGGGACAGGGGTTTAATCCGGGAGCTGTTTTTT. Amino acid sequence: CASSWDRGLIRELFF.

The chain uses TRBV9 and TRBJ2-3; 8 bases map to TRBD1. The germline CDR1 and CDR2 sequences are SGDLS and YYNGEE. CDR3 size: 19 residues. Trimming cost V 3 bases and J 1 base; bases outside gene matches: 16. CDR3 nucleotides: TGTGCCAGCAGCGCTCCTATACGGGACAGGCCGCAGCGCACAGATACGCAGTATTTT. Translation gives CASSAPIRDRPQRTDTQYF.

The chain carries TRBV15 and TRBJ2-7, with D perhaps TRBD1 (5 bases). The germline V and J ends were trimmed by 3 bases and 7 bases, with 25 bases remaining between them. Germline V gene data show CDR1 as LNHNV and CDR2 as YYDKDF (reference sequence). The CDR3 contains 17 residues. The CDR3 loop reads CATSRGLPGYDRREQYF. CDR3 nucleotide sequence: TGTGCCACCAGCAGGGGTCTCCCAGGGTACGACCGGCGGGAGCAGTACTTC. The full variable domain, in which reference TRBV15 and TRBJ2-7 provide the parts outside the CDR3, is DAMVIQNPRYQVTQFGKPVTLSCSQTLNHNVMYWYQQKSSQAPKLLFHYYDKDFNNEADTPDNFQSRRPNTSFCFLDIRSPGLGDTAMYLCATSRGLPGYDRREQYFGPGTRLTVT.

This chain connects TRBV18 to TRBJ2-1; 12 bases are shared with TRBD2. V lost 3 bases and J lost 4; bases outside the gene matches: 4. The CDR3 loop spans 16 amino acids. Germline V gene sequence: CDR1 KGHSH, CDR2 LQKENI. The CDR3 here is CASSPPSGGGYNEQFF. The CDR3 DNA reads TGTGCCAGCTCACCGCCTAGCGGGGGGGGATACAATGAGCAGTTCTTC.

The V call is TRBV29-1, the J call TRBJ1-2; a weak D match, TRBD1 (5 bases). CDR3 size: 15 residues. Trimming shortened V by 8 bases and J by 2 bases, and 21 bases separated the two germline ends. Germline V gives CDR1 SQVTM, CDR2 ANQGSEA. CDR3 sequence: CSTIEGEIPNYGYTF. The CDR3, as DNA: TGCAGCACCATCGAAGGGGAAATTCCGAACTATGGCTACACCTTC.

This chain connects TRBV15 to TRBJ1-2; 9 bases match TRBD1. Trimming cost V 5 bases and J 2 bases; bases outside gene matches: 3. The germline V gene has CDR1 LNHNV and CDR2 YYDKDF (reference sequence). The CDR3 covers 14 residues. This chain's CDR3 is CATSPDRGNYGYTF. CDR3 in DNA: TGTGCCACCAGCCCAGACAGGGGGAACTATGGCTACACCTTC.

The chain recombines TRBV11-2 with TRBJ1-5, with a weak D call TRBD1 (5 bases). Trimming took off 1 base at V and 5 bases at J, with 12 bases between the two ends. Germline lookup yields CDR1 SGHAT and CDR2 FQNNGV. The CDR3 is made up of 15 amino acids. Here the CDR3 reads CASSLGGIGYQPQHF. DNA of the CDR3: TGTGCCAGCAGCTTAGGGGGCATAGGTTATCAGCCCCAGCATTTT.

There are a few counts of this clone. The CDR3 is CASSLAGSQAFF. In nucleotides, the CDR3 is TGTGCCAGCAGCTTAGCTGGGAGTCAAGCTTTCTTT. This chain uses TRBV7-2 with TRBJ1-1, with D uncertain. V lost 0 bases to trimming and J lost 9 bases, with 8 bases between them. The CDR3 runs to 12 residues. Germline assignment: CDR1 SGHTA and CDR2 FQGNSA.

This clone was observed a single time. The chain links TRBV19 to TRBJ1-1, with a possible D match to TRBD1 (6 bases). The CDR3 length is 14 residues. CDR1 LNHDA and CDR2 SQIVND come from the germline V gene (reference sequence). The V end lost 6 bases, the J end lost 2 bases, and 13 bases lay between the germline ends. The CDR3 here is CASSGYRANTEAFF. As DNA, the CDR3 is TGTGCCAGTAGCGGATACAGGGCCAACACTGAAGCTTTCTTT.

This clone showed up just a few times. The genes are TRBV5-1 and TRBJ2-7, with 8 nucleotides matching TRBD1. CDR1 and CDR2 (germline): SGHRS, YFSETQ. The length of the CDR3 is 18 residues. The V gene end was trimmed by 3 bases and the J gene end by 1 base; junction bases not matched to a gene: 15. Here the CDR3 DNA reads TGCGCCAGCAGCTCATCAGTGCAGGGGGCCATTAGATCCTACGAGCAGTACTTC. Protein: CASSSSVQGAIRSYEQYF.

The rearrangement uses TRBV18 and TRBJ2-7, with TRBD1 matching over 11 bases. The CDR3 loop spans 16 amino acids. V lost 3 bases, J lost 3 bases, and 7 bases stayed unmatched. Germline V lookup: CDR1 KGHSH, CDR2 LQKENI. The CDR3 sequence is CASSPSGTGGFYEQYF. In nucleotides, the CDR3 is TGTGCCAGCTCACCTTCCGGGACAGGGGGTTTCTACGAGCAGTACTTC.

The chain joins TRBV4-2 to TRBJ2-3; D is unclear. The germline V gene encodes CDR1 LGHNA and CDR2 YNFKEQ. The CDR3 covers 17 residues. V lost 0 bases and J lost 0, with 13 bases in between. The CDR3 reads CASSQDRWFGSTDTQYF. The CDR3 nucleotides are TGTGCCAGCAGCCAAGATCGGTGGTTCGGTAGCACAGATACGCAGTATTTT.

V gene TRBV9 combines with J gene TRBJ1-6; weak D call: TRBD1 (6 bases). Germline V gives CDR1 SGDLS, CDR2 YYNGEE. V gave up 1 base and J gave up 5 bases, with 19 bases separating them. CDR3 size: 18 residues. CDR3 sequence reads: CASSVKSWVGDNNSPLHF. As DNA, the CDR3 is TGTGCCAGCAGCGTAAAATCCTGGGTGGGGGACAATAATTCACCCCTCCACTTT.

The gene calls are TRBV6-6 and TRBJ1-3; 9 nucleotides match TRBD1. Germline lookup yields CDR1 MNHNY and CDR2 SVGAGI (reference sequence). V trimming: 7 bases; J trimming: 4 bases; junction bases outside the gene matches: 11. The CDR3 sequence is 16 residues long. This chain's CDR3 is CASTLFLTGGGNTIYF. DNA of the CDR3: TGTGCCAGCACTCTATTTTTGACAGGGGGAGGAAACACCATATATTTT.

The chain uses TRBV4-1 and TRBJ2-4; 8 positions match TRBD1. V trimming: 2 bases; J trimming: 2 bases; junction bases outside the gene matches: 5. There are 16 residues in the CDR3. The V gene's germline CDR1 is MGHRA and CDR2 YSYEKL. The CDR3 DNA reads TGCGCCAGCAGCCAACCAGGACAGGGAACCAAAAACATTCAGTACTTC. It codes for CASSQPGQGTKNIQYF.

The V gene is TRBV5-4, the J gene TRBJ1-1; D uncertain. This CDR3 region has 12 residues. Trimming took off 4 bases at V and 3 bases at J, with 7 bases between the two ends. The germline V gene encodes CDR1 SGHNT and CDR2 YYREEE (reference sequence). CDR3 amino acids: CASSEQDTEAFF. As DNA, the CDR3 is TGTGCCAGCAGCGAGCAGGACACTGAAGCTTTCTTT.

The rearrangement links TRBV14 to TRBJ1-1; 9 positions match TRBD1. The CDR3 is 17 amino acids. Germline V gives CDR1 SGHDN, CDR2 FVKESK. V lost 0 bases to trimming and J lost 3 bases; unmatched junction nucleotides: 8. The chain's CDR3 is CASSQDRDRVTDTEAFF. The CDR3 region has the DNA TGTGCCAGCAGCCAAGACCGGGACAGGGTGACGGACACTGAAGCTTTCTTT.

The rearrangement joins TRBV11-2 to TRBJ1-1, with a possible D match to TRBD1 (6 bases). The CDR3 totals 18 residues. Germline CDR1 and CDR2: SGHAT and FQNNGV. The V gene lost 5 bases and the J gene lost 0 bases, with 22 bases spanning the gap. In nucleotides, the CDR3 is TGTGCCAGCAGCGAAAAATACCGGGACACATACATGAACACTGAAGCTTTCTTT. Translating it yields CASSEKYRDTYMNTEAFF.

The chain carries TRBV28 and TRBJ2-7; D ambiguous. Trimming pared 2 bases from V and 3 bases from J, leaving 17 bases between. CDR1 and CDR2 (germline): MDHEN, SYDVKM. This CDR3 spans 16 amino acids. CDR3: CASSLRQASVGYEQYF. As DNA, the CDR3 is TGTGCCAGCAGTTTAAGGCAGGCCTCGGTAGGCTACGAGCAGTACTTC. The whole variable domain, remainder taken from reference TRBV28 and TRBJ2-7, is DVKVTQSSRYLVKRTGEKVFLECVQDMDHENMFWYRQDPGLGLRLIYFSYDVKMKEKGDIPEGYSVSREKKERFSLILESASTNQTSMYLCASSLRQASVGYEQYFGPGTRLTVT.

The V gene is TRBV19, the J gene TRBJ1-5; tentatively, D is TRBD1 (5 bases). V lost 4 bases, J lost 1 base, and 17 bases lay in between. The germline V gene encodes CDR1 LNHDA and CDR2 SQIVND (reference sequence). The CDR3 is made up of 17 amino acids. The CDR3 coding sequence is TGTGCCAGTAGTACCCACCCGGGGGATTCCAGCAATCAGCCCCAGCATTTT. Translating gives CASSTHPGDSSNQPQHF.

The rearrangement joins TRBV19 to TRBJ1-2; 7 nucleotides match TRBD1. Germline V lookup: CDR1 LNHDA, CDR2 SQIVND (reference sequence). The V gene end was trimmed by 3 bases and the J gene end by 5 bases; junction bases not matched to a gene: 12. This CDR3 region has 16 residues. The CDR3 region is CASSISGTDGHYGYTF. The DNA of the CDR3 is TGTGCCAGTAGTATTTCCGGGACAGACGGGCATTATGGCTACACCTTC.

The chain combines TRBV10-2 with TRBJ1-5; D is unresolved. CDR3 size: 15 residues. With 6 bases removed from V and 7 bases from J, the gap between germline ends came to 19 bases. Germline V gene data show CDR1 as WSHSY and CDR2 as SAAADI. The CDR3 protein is CASSAAQAREQPQHF. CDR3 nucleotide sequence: TGCGCCAGCAGCGCCGCTCAGGCGCGGGAGCAGCCCCAGCATTTT.

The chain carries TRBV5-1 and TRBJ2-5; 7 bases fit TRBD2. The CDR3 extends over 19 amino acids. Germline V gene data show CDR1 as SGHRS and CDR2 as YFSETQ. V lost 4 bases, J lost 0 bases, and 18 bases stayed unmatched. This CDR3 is CASSDHQRERGTYQETQYF. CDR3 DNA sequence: TGCGCCAGCAGCGATCATCAGCGAGAGCGGGGCACGTACCAAGAGACCCAGTACTTC. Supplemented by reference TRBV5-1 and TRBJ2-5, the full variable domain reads KAGVTQTPRYLIKTRGQQVTLSCSPISGHRSVSWYQQTPGQGLQFLFEYFSETQRNKGNFPGRFSGRQFSNSRSEMNVSTLELGDSALYLCASSDHQRERGTYQETQYFGPGTRLLVL.

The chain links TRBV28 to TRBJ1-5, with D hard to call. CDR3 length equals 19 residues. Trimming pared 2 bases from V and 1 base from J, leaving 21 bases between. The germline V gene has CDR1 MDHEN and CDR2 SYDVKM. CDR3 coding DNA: TGTGCCAGCAGTTTACACGTTCTTGTAAGCGGAGGGAGCAATCAGCCCCAGCATTTT. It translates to CASSLHVLVSGGSNQPQHF.